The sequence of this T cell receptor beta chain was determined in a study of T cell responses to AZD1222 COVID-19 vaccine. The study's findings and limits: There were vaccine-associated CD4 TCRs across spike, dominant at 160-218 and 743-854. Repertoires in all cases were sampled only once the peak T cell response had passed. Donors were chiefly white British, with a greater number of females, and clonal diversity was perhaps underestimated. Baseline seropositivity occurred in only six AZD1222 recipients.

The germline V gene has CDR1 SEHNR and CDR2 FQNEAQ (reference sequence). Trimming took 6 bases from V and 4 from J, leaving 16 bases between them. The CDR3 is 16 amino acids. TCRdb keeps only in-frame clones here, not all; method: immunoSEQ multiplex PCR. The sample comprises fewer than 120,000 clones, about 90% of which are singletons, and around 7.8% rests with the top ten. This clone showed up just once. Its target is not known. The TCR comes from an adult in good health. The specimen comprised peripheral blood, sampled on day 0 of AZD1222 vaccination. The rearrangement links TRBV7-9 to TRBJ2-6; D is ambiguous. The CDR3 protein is CASSPPRIAGANVLTF. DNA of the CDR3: TGTGCCAGCAGTCCGCCGAGGATCGCGGGGGCCAACGTCCTGACTTTC. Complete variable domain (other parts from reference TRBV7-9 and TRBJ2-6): DTGVSQNPRHKITKRGQNVTFRCDPISEHNRLYWYRQTLGQGPEFLTYFQNEAQLEKSRLLSDRFSAERPKGSFSTLEIQRTEQGDSAMYLCASSPPRIAGANVLTFGAGSRLTVL.